This passage covers 13 T cell receptor beta chains from one sample sequenced in a study of cytomegalovirus exposure and HLA in healthy donors (dated by TCRdb to about 2017). The method was the immunoSEQ multiplex PCR assay. TCRdb provides this immuneACCESS table in a form limited to in-frame rearrangements. Some clones are lacking; in checked studies, under half of them reflect an unresolved V gene, and why the rest are absent is not known. For this sample the table gives tens of thousands of clones, of which about 90% were detected only once. The top ten hold about 3% of the sample. Sequences were obtained from PBMCs. These receptors were obtained from a man in his late teens or twenties in good health and CMV-seronegative.

The chain recombines TRBV9 with TRBJ2-5, with D perhaps TRBD2 (5 bases). The CDR3 sequence is 14 residues long. V was trimmed by 3 bases and J by 5 bases, leaving 14 bases between them. Germline V gene data show CDR1 as SGDLS and CDR2 as YYNGEE. The CDR3 is CASSASGLRETQYF. In DNA form, the CDR3 reads TGTGCCAGCAGCGCCTCGGGATTACGGGAGACCCAGTACTTC.

The chain couples TRBV23-1 to TRBJ2-6; possibly TRBD1 for D (5 bases). TRBV23-1 is known as an ORF, though its function is uncertain. The CDR3 extends over 20 amino acids. Trimming cost V 2 bases and J 0 bases, with 20 bases left between them. The CDR3 region has the DNA TGCGCCAGCAGTCAACAGAACTACAGGTGTCTACTCTCTGGGGCCAACGTCCTGACTTTC. Residues: CASSQQNYRCLLSGANVLTF.

The chain links TRBV6-5 to TRBJ2-7; the match to TRBD1 covers 10 bases. V shed 10 bases, J shed 3 bases, and the junction held 6 bases outside the gene matches. Germline loops: CDR1 MNHEY, CDR2 SVGAGI. The CDR3 covers 13 residues. The CDR3 is CATARTGGYEQYF. The CDR3 nucleotides read TGTGCCACAGCCCGGACAGGGGGCTACGAGCAGTACTTC.

V and J are TRBV28 and TRBJ1-1; D ambiguous. CDR1 and CDR2 (germline): MDHEN, SYDVKM. The CDR3 totals 16 residues. V was shortened by 2 bases and J by 6 bases, with 19 bases between the two germline ends. The CDR3, as DNA: TGTGCCAGCAGTTTAGGCGGATCAGACTCCATCTCTGAAGCTTTCTTT. Translation gives CASSLGGSDSISEAFF.

The rearrangement joins TRBV27 to TRBJ1-2; 9 bases line up with TRBD1. V lost 6 bases and J lost 4; bases outside the gene matches: 18. CDR1 and CDR2 from the germline V gene are MNHEY and SMNVEV (reference sequence). The CDR3 spans 18 residues. Here the CDR3 DNA reads TGTGCCAGCAGCCGGGAGTTGTCCGGGACAGGGCTTGGCTATGGCTACACCTTC. Protein sequence: CASSRELSGTGLGYGYTF.

This chain connects TRBV5-1 to TRBJ2-1; 8 bases map to TRBD2. The trim removed 3 bases at V and 10 bases at J, leaving 15 bases unmatched. The germline V gene has CDR1 SGHRS and CDR2 YFSETQ. There are 16 residues in the CDR3. The CDR3 nucleotides read TGCGCCAGCAGCTCTAGAAGTAGCGGGATAAAGGGAGAGCAGTTCTTC. Residues: CASSSRSSGIKGEQFF.

This rearrangement joins TRBV7-3 to TRBJ1-1; 8 nucleotides align to TRBD1. V lost 2 bases, J lost 0 bases, and 14 bases stayed unmatched. Germline V CDR1 and CDR2: SGHTA, FQGTGA. The CDR3 contains 19 residues. The chain's CDR3 is CASSLFGGPGGAVNTEAFF. The CDR3 nucleotides are TGTGCCAGCAGCTTATTCGGGGGCCCAGGGGGCGCGGTGAACACTGAAGCTTTCTTT.

The chain links TRBV5-6 to TRBJ2-3; tentatively, D is TRBD2 (6 bases). CDR3 length: 13 residues. Germline V CDR1 and CDR2: SGHDT, YYEEEE. Trimming left V 2 bases short and J 7 bases short, with 11 bases between. CDR3 DNA: TGTGCCAGCAGCTTTTCAGGGAGGAATACGCAGTATTTT. Translating gives CASSFSGRNTQYF.

The rearrangement links TRBV5-4 to TRBJ2-5; D might be TRBD2 (6 bases). This CDR3 is built from 14 residues. Germline values: CDR1 SGHNT, CDR2 YYREEE (reference sequence). Trimming cost V 5 bases and J 3 bases, with 14 bases left between them. The CDR3 sequence: CASRRRLVEETQYF. The CDR3 DNA reads as TGTGCCAGCAGACGAAGACTAGTGGAAGAGACCCAGTACTTC.

This chain joins TRBV30 and TRBJ1-4; tentative D call: TRBD1 (6 bases). Trimming cost V 8 bases and J 0 bases, with 10 bases left between them. The CDR3 sequence is 13 residues long. Germline CDR1 GTSNPN, CDR2 SVGIG (reference sequence). The CDR3 DNA sequence: TGTGCCCGAAGGGGGTCAACTAATGAAAAACTGTTTTTT. It specifies CARRGSTNEKLFF.

This rearrangement joins TRBV29-1 to TRBJ2-2; TRBD2 is a possible D gene (6 bases). The CDR3 has 15 residues. V lost 7 bases and J lost 2, with 17 bases in between. Germline-derived CDR1 and CDR2 are SQVTM and ANQGSEA. The CDR3 is CSAAGTAPNTGELFF. The CDR3, as DNA: TGCAGCGCTGCCGGGACTGCTCCTAACACCGGGGAGCTGTTTTTT.

The chain combines TRBV10-2 with TRBJ1-3, with 12 bases matching TRBD1. The CDR3 has 17 amino acids. Germline trimming cut 4 bases from V and 0 bases from J; bases unmatched to any gene: 4. Germline V gives CDR1 WSHSY, CDR2 SAAADI. CDR3 DNA: TGCGCCAGCAGTGGGGGGACAGGGGGCCACTCTGGAAACACCATATATTTT. Amino acids: CASSGGTGGHSGNTIYF.

The genes are TRBV5-3 and TRBJ2-7; D may be TRBD1 (5 bases). TRBV5-3 is flagged as an ORF with uncertain function. This CDR3 is 16 amino acids long. Trimming removed 4 bases from V and 0 bases from J, with 17 bases in between. In nucleotides, the CDR3 is TGTGCCAGAAGCCATTTGTGGGGCTTAAGCTCCTACGAGCAGTACTTC. This encodes CARSHLWGLSSYEQYF.